Here is one TCR beta chain with its context. Its antigen is currently not known. Qualities for individual bases were not recorded, and no much larger clone is one base off. These data originate in a study of cytomegalovirus exposure and HLA in healthy donors (dated by TCRdb to the late 2010s). For the study in its entirety: An earlier analysis of roughly 500 of the donors reported 276 Gb of sequence data and roughly 110 million unique TCR beta sequences from approximately 180 million T cells. Approximately 300 gigabases of sequencing data and roughly 90 million unique TCR sequences were included in an early release covering about 700 HLA-typed donors. Among the roughly 400 genotyped donors, approximately 82% belonged to the genetic ancestry cluster associated with self-reported Caucasian donors. The study aimed to test whether cataloging public T cell receptors could reveal signatures of past pathogen exposure. The T cell repertoires of several hundred subjects were profiled by immunosequencing and related to cytomegalovirus serostatus. A separate validation cohort of more than 100 different subjects was used in addition to the 666-subject first cohort. To predict cytomegalovirus infection status, the study combined high-throughput TCR immunosequencing, statistical association of individual TCRs with disease status, and machine learning. A later analysis re-examined previously published TCR beta repertoires from just over 650 donors and added high-resolution HLA genotyping to investigate patterns of TCR occurrence. In the later analysis, no new phenotypic data were used to find candidate immune exposures; instead, reliance was placed on TCR beta sequences and their occurrence across donors. An earlier analysis of 587 of the donors applied high-throughput TCR beta sequencing to assess whether each TCR beta V gene segment acted as functional or pseudogenic. Alongside the repertoire data, information on donor age, sex, ethnicity and CMV serostatus was compiled. A later genetic analysis took genome-wide SNP genotypes for about 55% of the 666 donors and used that subset as a discovery cohort. Every discovery cohort repertoire had been produced on one sequencing platform. Both class I and class II loci were covered by HLA typing, at four-digit resolution. The number of typed donors differed by locus: roughly 629-640 for A, B, C, DRB1 and DQB1; 522 for DQA1; approximately 610 for DPA1; and about 450 for DPB1. Roughly 5 DR-DQ haplotypes were treated as single units for association and clustering because of strong linkage in the cohort. Among about 410 genotyped donors of the cohort, an average of approximately 240,000 unique TCR beta nucleotide sequences was sequenced per donor, of which roughly 17% were non-productive. What the study reported, not specific to this receptor: According to a later analysis, most CMV-associated TCR beta chains appeared to be HLA-restricted, and the HLA associations seemed to be driven largely by CMV exposure. V-gene and J-gene trimming of TCR beta chains was associated with a missense DCLRE1C variant in a later genetic analysis, and the association was replicated in an independent cohort. The sequencing pipeline was judged likely to have produced a cluster of highly shared sequence variants as a technical artifact. A further reported finding was that TCR beta sequences accurately predicted the HLA-A and HLA-B alleles for most subjects in the first cohort. Some IMGT-functional V segments, including TRBV6-2 and TRBV6-3, could not be told apart with the 87-base-pair reads, so those segments were excluded. Correlated functional status among segregating V segments might be attributable to linkage disequilibrium, but an unknown experimental factor could not be ruled out. Because some donors lacked HLA typing at each locus, the association tests relied only on the typed subset. The study listed 150 to 200 TCR beta chains as associated with cytomegalovirus. In a later analysis, several top co-occurrence clusters were reported to appear linked to parvovirus B19, influenza, CMV and Epstein-Barr virus. According to a later genetic analysis, donors in an Asian-associated ancestry cluster had fewer N-insertions in productive TCRs than the approximately 670-donor mean. Roughly uniform sequencing depth across donors was assumed in presence/absence analyses, although this assumption may not hold. For the cohort, immune exposure information was limited to CMV serostatus. In vitro tests confirmed that three of the cytomegalovirus-associated TCR beta chains recognize cytomegalovirus antigens. In an earlier analysis of around 600 of the donors, most TCR beta V segments appeared in productive rearrangements about 87% or about 30% of the time, broadly matching IMGT annotations. The classifier was reported to diagnose cytomegalovirus status with high specificity and sensitivity in both the original cohort and the validation cohort. When HLA alleles, especially DR and DQ, strongly co-occurred, TCR associations were difficult to assign to individual alleles. In a later analysis, HLA-associated TCR beta chains were found to be more clonally expanded and to have lower generation probabilities than equally common non-associated chains. In a later analysis, about 16,000 TCR beta sequences were associated with specific HLA alleles at a false discovery rate of 0.05. Across donors, most TCR sequences were observed very rarely, whereas some public TCRs were present in many individuals. In a later analysis, TCR association rates were found to vary across HLA loci, with the most associated TCRs seen for DRB1 alleles and the fewest for HLA-C alleles. Seventeen rarely observed V segments, including chromosome 9 orphons, were excluded from the earlier analysis of approximately 500 of the donors because counts were too low. The cohort was sequenced for TCR beta chains only, and without alpha or paired-chain data the features that could be detected were limited. The authors suggested that the approach could potentially be extended to other disease states and immunological phenotypes.

The cohort was made up of 666 healthy bone marrow donors. At the time of sampling, every cohort member was nominally healthy, though immune exposures that went unrecorded were likely present. The donor tested CMV seronegative and was one of the 352 seronegative cohort members. A peripheral blood sample was collected from each donor, and TCR beta sequencing was performed on peripheral blood mononuclear cells. Genomic DNA extraction from the blood cell samples was performed with the Qiagen DNeasy Blood Extraction Kit. The trim is 3 bases for V and 3 bases for J, with a gap of 12 bases between the germline ends. From its cysteine to its phenylalanine, the CDR3 spans 15 amino acids. Solely the CDR3 DNA is kept, with 45 bases framed from the first base. Looking up the germline V gene yields CDR1 MDHEN and CDR2 SYDVKM. Library preparation used the immunoSEQ multiplex PCR assay. The multiplex PCR relied on a mix of 60 forward primers for TCR Vbeta segments and 13 reverse primers for TCR Jbeta segments. A multiplex PCR assay on genomic DNA amplified the CDR3 region of rearranged TCR beta genes. The amplified TCR beta libraries were sequenced on the Illumina HiSeq System as 87-base-pair reads. The paper's data handling went like this. Across the roughly 600 repertoires, a later analysis counted approximately 83 million unique TCR beta chains, approximately 10 million of which were shared by at least two donors. Raw reads were error-corrected and collapsed into unique sequences by a nearest-neighbor algorithm in which closely related sequences were merged to remove PCR and sequencing errors. Alignment of CDR3 sequences to IMGT reference sequences was used to assign V, D and J gene segments. For a sequence to be retained, at least a six-nucleotide match to both a V gene segment and a J gene segment was required. Rearrangements were classified as productive when the CDR3 lacked stop codons and remained in frame with V and J, and all other rearrangements were classified as non-productive. Following IMGT convention, CDR3 was defined as the stretch from the second conserved V-encoded cysteine up to the conserved J-encoded phenylalanine. Sequences without an unambiguous match to a single V gene segment were excluded from the earlier analysis of 587 of the donors. In an earlier analysis of roughly 500 of the donors, V segments were called functional above 56.7% productive rearrangements and were called segregating when the between-donor standard deviation exceeded 5%. A statistical classification framework was built for diagnosing cytomegalovirus status from the catalog of TCR beta chain sequences. A later analysis assigned V and J genes by comparing TCR nucleotide sequences with IMGT/GENE-DB human TR gene sequences. In a later analysis, CDR3 sequences and most-parsimonious VDJ recombination scenarios were assigned using the TCRdist pipeline. In a later analysis, every TCR beta chain was defined by the combination of its CDR3 amino acid sequence and its V-gene family, and reads without a unique V-gene family were dropped. A later analysis removed several hundred highly shared, low-generation-probability nucleotide sequences to deal with suspected cross-contamination and a sequencing artifact. In a later analysis, a clonal expansion index for each public chain was calculated from normalized within-repertoire ranks of inferred template counts. In a later analysis, generation probabilities were computed using a VDJ recombination model fitted to out-of-frame rearrangements, and the results were checked against IGoR. In a later analysis, TCR-TCR, TCR-HLA and TCR-CMV co-occurrence was scored with hypergeometric tests, and a repertoire-size bias correction was applied to TCR pairs. False discovery rates were estimated in a later analysis by permuting HLA or CMV assignments 20 times. In a later analysis, co-occurring TCRs were grouped using DBSCAN, and TCRdist sequence similarity was added for clustering within HLA-allele-positive subsets. Repertoires with fewer than 30,000 or more than 120,000 public chains were left out of co-occurrence clustering, as were four to six repertoires with anomalous nucleotide sharing. Here the immuneACCESS table is served through TCRdb, limited to in-frame sequences with V and J called. Missing clones are a known gap in these copies; in checked studies unresolved V genes cover under half, and the rest lacks a known reason. That table is the source of V, J and clone size, and D and trimming were worked out from the DNA. A total of some 170,000 clones appear in this sample, more than 65% of them only once. The ten top clones hold around 2.6% of the sample.

Here the chain combines TRBV28 and TRBJ1-5; TRBD1 is a possible D gene, resting on 6 matching bases. The clonotype originates from a female donor in good health and CMV-seronegative. The sequencing input was PBMCs. CDR3 sequence: CASSFLDRSNQPQHF. The bases are TGTGCCAGCAGTTTCCTCGACAGGTCCAATCAGCCCCAGCATTTT.